The 2 T cell receptor beta chains listed next were all sequenced from one sample in a study of chemoradiotherapy in HPV16-positive cancers (dated by TCRdb to between 2021 and 2024). Library construction relied on the immunoSEQ multiplex PCR assay. TCRdb limited this immuneACCESS table to in-frame rearrangements with V and J called. A share of clones is missing; checked studies link under half to unresolved V genes, and the rest is unexplained. Recorded for this sample are under 35,000 clones; about 93% of them occurred a single time. Jointly, the top ten make up more than 15% of the sample. The source was blood, collected from a patient who underwent chemoradiotherapy. The source is a human donor with HPV-associated anogenital cancer.

The chain uses TRBV28 and TRBJ1-6; 10 bases map to TRBD1. From germline, CDR1 is MDHEN and CDR2 SYDVKM. The ends lost 4 bases at V and 13 bases at J; junction bases unmatched: 7. CDR3 size: 14 residues. Written as DNA, the CDR3 is TGTGCCAGCAGTTCTCGGACAGGGGGGAAGCCCCTCCACTTT. Encoded protein: CASSSRTGGKPLHF.

The chain links TRBV7-9 to TRBJ2-2; TRBD2 is a possible D gene (6 bases). The V end was cut by 0 bases, the J end by 7 bases, with 6 bases between. The CDR3 totals 13 residues. Germline CDR1 and CDR2: SEHNR and FQNEAQ (reference sequence). CDR3 protein: CASSLASGGELFF. CDR3 sequence (DNA): TGTGCCAGCAGCTTAGCTAGCGGCGGGGAGCTGTTTTTT.